The sequence of this T cell receptor beta chain was determined in a study of CD8+ T cells in alopecia areata (dated by TCRdb to between 2018 and 2020). Study-wide context: Treated patients were enrolled in an open-label pilot trial of oral tofacitinib, 5 to 10 mg twice daily, for moderate-to-severe alopecia areata. Patients stayed on tofacitinib for 6 to 18 months and then had 6 months of follow-up off drug so that delayed response and recurrence could be assessed. Disease severity in treated patients was measured with the SALT score, which quantifies the percentage of affected scalp surface area. In both human patients and the C3H/HeJ mouse model, the study applied high-throughput TCRbeta sequencing to look at T cell clonal expansion in alopecia areata. On the human side, TCRbeta sequencing was run on scalp tissue and on sorted CD4+ and CD8+ peripheral blood T cells from healthy controls and from alopecia areata patients with either patchy or totalis/universalis disease. Biopsies were taken from tofacitinib-treated patients at baseline and at 4 and 24 weeks of treatment, and a later scalp biopsy was taken in several of the tofacitinib-treated patients. Clonality in the scalp was compared among normal scalp (n=4), patchy alopecia areata scalp (n=8), and alopecia totalis/universalis scalp (n=8). RNA was obtained with the PAXgene miRNA kit for fixed scalp, the miRNeasy kit for PBMCs, and the RNeasy kit for mouse skin. immunoSEQ multiplex PCR using 35 Vbeta forward primers and 13 Jbeta reverse primers was used to amplify TCRbeta CDR3 regions.

For this clone: It lacks a known antigen. The record has no base qualities; no much larger clone is one base away.

The intended sense of this specimen's treatment or condition label: oral pan-JAK inhibitor, 5-10 mg twice daily. Lesional scalp punch biopsies and peripheral blood were collected from alopecia areata patients. PBMCs were separated by density centrifugation and stained for CD3, CD4 and CD8, after which CD4+ and CD8+ T cells were sorted on a FACSAria. On the study overall, not on this receptor specifically: Shared TCR sequences between patients were less evident than in mice, which may be partly attributable to HLA diversity in the patient population. Lesional scalp, especially in alopecia totalis/universalis, showed higher clonality and more expanded CD8+ clones than normal scalp, suggesting antigenic drive. Because the treated cohort was small and had just a single nonresponder, larger studies are needed to establish links between baseline CD8+ expansion and response. During tofacitinib treatment, many expanded lesional clones stuck around in both scalp and blood, and this persistence may partly explain why relapse happens after treatment is stopped. With tofacitinib, both scalp clonality and the number of expanded CD8+ clones among the top 100 scalp clones went down significantly. Scalp TCR repertoire analysis is complicated because resident alphabeta T cells in normal human skin are also sequenced, whereas mouse skin is dominated by gammadelta T cells.

Trimming removed 3 bases from V and 10 bases from J; the gene matches leave 5 bases unexplained. The CDR3 starts with the cysteine, ends with the phenylalanine, and has 14 residues. Kept here is only the CDR3 DNA, which spans 42 bases and is read in frame from base 1. The CDR1 and CDR2 encoded by the germline V gene (reference sequence) are LNHDA and SQIVND. The library came from the immunoSEQ multiplex PCR assay. For TCR sequencing, RNA was extracted from every sample and reverse transcribed into cDNA to serve as template. First-strand cDNA was synthesized with SuperScript III using a 2:1 mix of oligo-dT and random hexamers. A synthetic immune receptor repertoire was used to measure amplification bias, and any remaining bias was corrected computationally. In the original analysis: Raw reads were preprocessed to remove errors, and CDR3 was defined according to IMGT conventions as the region from the conserved cysteine to phenylalanine. To get clonality, Shannon entropy was normalized by log2 of the number of productive unique TCRs and the result was subtracted from 1. CD4 or CD8 identity of scalp clones was inferred by cross-referencing scalp TCRbeta sequences with sorted blood CD4 and CD8 repertoires. Sourced from immuneACCESS, this table was stored by TCRdb with only in-frame sequences that have V and J called. A share of the clones is absent; for the studies checked, an unresolved V gene accounts for under half, and the remainder has no known explanation. The V and J calls and the clone size are those of that table, but D and trimming were determined from the DNA. For this sample the table gives 150,000 to 200,000 clones, of which approximately 59% were detected only once. The ten largest account for under 20% of the sample.

The sequenced sample was CD4+ T cells sorted from blood, obtained at approximately week 61, from a patient treated with tofacitinib. The chain joins TRBV19 to TRBJ1-6; 8 middle bases align to TRBD1. This TCR was recovered from a human donor with alopecia areata. The nucleotide sequence reads TGTGCCAGTAGTATCCGGACAGGGAGATCACCCCTCCACTTT. Its amino acids are CASSIRTGRSPLHF.